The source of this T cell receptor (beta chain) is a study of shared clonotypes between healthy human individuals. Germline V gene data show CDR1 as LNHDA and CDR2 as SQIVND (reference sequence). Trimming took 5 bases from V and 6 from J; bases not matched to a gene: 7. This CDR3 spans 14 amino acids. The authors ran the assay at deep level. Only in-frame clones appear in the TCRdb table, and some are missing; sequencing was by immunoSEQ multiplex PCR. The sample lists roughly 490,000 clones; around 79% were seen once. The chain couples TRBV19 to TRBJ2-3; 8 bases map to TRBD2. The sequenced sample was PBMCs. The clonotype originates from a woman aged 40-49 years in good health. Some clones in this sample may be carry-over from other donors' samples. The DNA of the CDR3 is TGTGCCAGTAGTCCTAAAAGCGGGAGTGATACGCAGTATTTT. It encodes CASSPKSGSDTQYF.